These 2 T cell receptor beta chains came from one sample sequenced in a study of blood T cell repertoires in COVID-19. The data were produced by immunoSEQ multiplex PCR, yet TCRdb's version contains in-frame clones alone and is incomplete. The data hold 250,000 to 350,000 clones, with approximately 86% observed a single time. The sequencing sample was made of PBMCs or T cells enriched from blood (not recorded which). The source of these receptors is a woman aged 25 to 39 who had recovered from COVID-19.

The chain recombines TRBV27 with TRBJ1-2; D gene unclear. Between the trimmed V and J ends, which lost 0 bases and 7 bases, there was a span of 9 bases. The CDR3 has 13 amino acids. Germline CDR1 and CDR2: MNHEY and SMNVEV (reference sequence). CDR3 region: CASSLSRVGGYTF. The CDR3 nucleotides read TGTGCCAGCAGTTTATCGCGGGTTGGTGGCTACACCTTC.

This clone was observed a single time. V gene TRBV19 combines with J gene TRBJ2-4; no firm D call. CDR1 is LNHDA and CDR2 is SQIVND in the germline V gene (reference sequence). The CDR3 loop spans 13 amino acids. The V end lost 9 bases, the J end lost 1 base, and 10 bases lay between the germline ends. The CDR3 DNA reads TGTGCCAGCTCACATTACGCCAAAAACATTCAGTACTTC. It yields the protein CASSHYAKNIQYF.